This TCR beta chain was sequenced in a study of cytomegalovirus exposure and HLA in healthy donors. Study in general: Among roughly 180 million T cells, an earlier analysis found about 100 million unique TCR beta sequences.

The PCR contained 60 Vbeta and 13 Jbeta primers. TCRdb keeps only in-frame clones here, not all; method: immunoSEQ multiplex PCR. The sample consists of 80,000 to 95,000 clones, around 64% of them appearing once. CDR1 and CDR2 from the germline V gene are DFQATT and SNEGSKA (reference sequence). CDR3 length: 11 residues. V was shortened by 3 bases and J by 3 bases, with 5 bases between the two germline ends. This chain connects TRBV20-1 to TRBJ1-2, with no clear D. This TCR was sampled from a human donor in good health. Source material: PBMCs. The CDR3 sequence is CSASQDYGYTF. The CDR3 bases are TGCAGTGCTAGCCAGGACTATGGCTACACCTTC.